The entry below gives a single T cell receptor (beta chain) sequence along with its context. Its antigen is currently unknown. Cells designated naive CD8 were CD45RO-negative and were positively selected for CCR7, with terminally differentiated effector memory CD45RA+ cells excluded. This entry comes from a study of shared clonotypes between healthy human individuals. The wider study: Plates per donor: three CD4 naive, three CD4 memory, two CD8 naive, one CD8 memory. General study points: An effect of sequencing depth on clonotype sharing among donors was expected. Genetic and exposure-history diversity was limited by the small donor number.

Per the authors' pipeline: Filtering of immunoSEQ junctional sequences could not match full-length read filtering. Here immunoSEQ multiplex PCR was the method, and the copy in TCRdb shows in-frame clones only, minus some. V, J and clone size reflect that table, while D and trimming were determined from the DNA. Here the sample spans about 2.1 million clones, about 92% being singletons. V was shortened by 3 bases and J by 5 bases, with 7 bases between the two germline ends. The CDR3 spans 12 residues. The V gene's germline CDR1 is SGHAT and CDR2 FQDESV (reference sequence). This receptor was obtained from a man between 18 and 29 years old in good health. Some clones in this sample may be carry-over from other donors' samples. The gene calls are TRBV11-1 and TRBJ2-5, with D hard to call. Sequencing was carried out using naive CD8+ T cells from PBMCs. The CDR3 sequence is CASSFWRETQYF. CDR3 DNA sequence: TGTGCCAGCAGCTTTTGGCGGGAGACCCAGTACTTC.